The rows below give T cell receptor beta chains drawn from one sample of a study of shared clonotypes between healthy human individuals. Generated by immunoSEQ multiplex PCR, the TCRdb table keeps only in-frame clones and is missing some. This table has over 2 million clones, 95% appearing once. Sequencing input: naive CD4+ T cells sorted from blood. The origin of the receptors is a man between 18 and 35 years old in good health. Each CDR3 is given with its conserved first and last residue. Each record gives: CDR3 protein, CDR3 DNA, D gene, V gene, clone size, J gene. A D gene is named only where the DNA matches it firmly. Size values are once, few and many counts, or a class for expanded clones, and some rows have none.

CDR3 protein: CAWSAALTSGGPDTQYF
CDR3 DNA: TGTGCCTGGAGTGCAGCCCTGACTAGCGGGGGGCCGGATACGCAGTATTTT
D gene: TRBD2
V gene: TRBV30
clone size: -
J gene: TRBJ2-3

CDR3 protein: CASSSGLAGTDTQYF
CDR3 DNA: TGTGCCAGCAGTTCAGGACTAGCGGGCACAGATACGCAGTATTTT
D gene: TRBD2
V gene: TRBV6-6
clone size: -
J gene: TRBJ2-3

CDR3 protein: CASSSRGGGYEQYF
CDR3 DNA: TGTGCCAGCAGTTCGAGGGGGGGCGGCTACGAGCAGTACTTC
D gene: -
V gene: TRBV6-5
clone size: -
J gene: TRBJ2-7

CDR3 protein: CAWKPLISRSPLHF
CDR3 DNA: TGTGCCTGGAAGCCGCTGATTTCCAGGTCACCCCTCCACTTT
D gene: -
V gene: TRBV30
clone size: -
J gene: TRBJ1-6

CDR3 protein: CASSLRGPSGNTIYF
CDR3 DNA: TGTGCCAGCAGCTTAAGGGGGCCCTCTGGAAACACCATATATTTT
D gene: TRBD1
V gene: TRBV7-9
clone size: -
J gene: TRBJ1-3

CDR3 protein: CASSLEGRGGYTF
CDR3 DNA: TGCGCCAGCAGCTTGGAGGGGCGCGGTGGCTACACCTTC
D gene: -
V gene: TRBV5-1
clone size: -
J gene: TRBJ1-2

CDR3 protein: CASSLGAYYSGNTIYF
CDR3 DNA: TGTGCCAGCAGCTTAGGGGCGTACTACTCTGGAAACACCATATATTTT
D gene: -
V gene: TRBV7-2
clone size: -
J gene: TRBJ1-3

CDR3 protein: CASRLDRPYEQYF
CDR3 DNA: TGTGCAAGTCGACTCGACAGACCCTACGAGCAGTACTTC
D gene: -
V gene: TRBV12-2
clone size: -
J gene: TRBJ2-7

CDR3 protein: CAWSVQVGNYNEQFF
CDR3 DNA: TGTGCCTGGAGTGTACAGGTAGGGAACTACAATGAGCAGTTCTTC
D gene: -
V gene: TRBV30
clone size: -
J gene: TRBJ2-1

CDR3 protein: CATSPRLAGSTDTQYF
CDR3 DNA: TGTGCCACCAGCCCTCGACTAGCGGGATCCACAGATACGCAGTATTTT
D gene: TRBD2
V gene: TRBV15
clone size: -
J gene: TRBJ2-3

CDR3 protein: CASSLPTDTRYEQYF
CDR3 DNA: TGTGCCAGCAGTTTACCTACGGACACCAGATACGAGCAGTACTTC
D gene: -
V gene: TRBV27
clone size: once
J gene: TRBJ2-7

CDR3 protein: CASSTDRDSNQPQHF
CDR3 DNA: TGTGCTAGCAGCACGGACAGGGATAGCAATCAGCCCCAGCATTTT
D gene: TRBD1
V gene: TRBV7-7
clone size: -
J gene: TRBJ1-5

CDR3 protein: CASSLPGLAEYNEQFF
CDR3 DNA: TGCGCCAGCAGCTTACCGGGACTAGCGGAATACAATGAGCAGTTCTTC
D gene: TRBD2
V gene: TRBV5-1
clone size: once
J gene: TRBJ2-1

CDR3 protein: CASSFLPTEAFF
CDR3 DNA: TGTGCCAGCAGTTTCCTGCCCACTGAAGCTTTCTTT
D gene: -
V gene: TRBV28
clone size: -
J gene: TRBJ1-1